This T cell receptor (beta chain) is from a study of graft-versus-host responses after intestinal transplantation. Notes on the study in general: Peak circulating GvH clone levels were associated with early post-transplant HvG declines.

Method: immunoSEQ multiplex PCR; TCRdb's copy keeps in-frame clones and lacks some. The sample has around 38,000 clones, roughly four fifths seen once. The CDR3 length is 14 residues. Germline V gene data show CDR1 as MNHNS and CDR2 as SASEGT. The V and J ends lost 8 bases and 5 bases respectively, with 18 bases between them. A note on this clone: Its antigen is still unknown.

This sequence was found in a human patient who received an intestinal transplant, so some T cells may come from the graft donor. The V gene is TRBV6-1, the J gene TRBJ1-1; tentative D call: TRBD1 (6 bases). The specimen was PBMCs, collected 1,000 to 1,200 days after transplant. CDR3 in amino acids: CASRPRGRETEAFF. The CDR3 DNA reads as TGTGCCAGCCGCCCAAGGGGGAGGGAAACTGAAGCTTTCTTT.